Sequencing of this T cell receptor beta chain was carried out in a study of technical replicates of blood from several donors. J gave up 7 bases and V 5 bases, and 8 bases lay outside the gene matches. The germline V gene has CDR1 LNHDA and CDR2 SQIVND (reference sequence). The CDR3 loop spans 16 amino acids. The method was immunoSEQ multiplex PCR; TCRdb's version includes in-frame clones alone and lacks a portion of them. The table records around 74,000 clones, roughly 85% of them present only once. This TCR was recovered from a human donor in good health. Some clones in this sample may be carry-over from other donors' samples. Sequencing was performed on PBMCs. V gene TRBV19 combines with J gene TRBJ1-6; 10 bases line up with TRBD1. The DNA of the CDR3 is TGTGCCAGTAGTGTACCGGGACAGGGGTCCAATTCACCCCTCCACTTT. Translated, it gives CASSVPGQGSNSPLHF.